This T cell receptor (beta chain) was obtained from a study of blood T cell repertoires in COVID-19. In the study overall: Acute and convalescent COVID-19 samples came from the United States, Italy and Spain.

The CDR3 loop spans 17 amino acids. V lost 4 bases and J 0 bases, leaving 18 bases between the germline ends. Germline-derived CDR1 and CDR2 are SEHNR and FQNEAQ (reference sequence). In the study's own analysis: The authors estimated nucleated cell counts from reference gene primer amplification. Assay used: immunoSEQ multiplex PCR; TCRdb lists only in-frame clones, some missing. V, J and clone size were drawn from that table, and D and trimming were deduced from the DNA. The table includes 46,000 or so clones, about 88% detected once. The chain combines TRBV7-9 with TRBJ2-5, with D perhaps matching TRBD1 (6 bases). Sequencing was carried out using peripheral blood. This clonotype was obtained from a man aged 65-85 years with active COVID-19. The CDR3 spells CASSSSGTSWYQETQYF. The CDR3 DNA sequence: TGTGCCAGCAGCTCTTCCGGGACATCTTGGTACCAAGAGACCCAGTACTTC.